This record concerns one T cell receptor beta chain sequence. V was shortened by 4 bases and J by 8 bases, with 17 bases between the two germline ends. The germline gives CDR1 SEHNR, CDR2 FQNEAQ (reference sequence). This CDR3 spans 14 amino acids. Seattle-derived patients entered the study during active infection and were followed longitudinally. The data were obtained in a study of blood T cell repertoires in COVID-19. Overall study context: In each case, the material was cDNA or gDNA derived from T cells, B-cell-depleted T cells, or PBMCs.

As handled by the study authors: Scientists estimated how many nucleated cells there were by amplifying reference gene primers. The protocol was immunoSEQ multiplex PCR, while the TCRdb copy is restricted to in-frame clones and leaves out a portion. V and J calls plus clone size are reproduced from that table; the DNA served to infer D and trimming. The table records approximately 200,000 clones, 90% of them present only once. The receptor was isolated from a man aged 25-40 years with COVID-19, enrolled during active disease. The chain links TRBV7-9 to TRBJ1-2; the D gene is possibly TRBD1 (6 bases). The sample taken for sequencing was peripheral blood. The CDR3 sequence is CASSSQGAGEGYTF. The CDR3 DNA sequence: TGTGCCAGCAGCTCACAGGGAGCGGGGGAAGGCTACACCTTC. Full variable domain (rest looked up from reference TRBV7-9 and TRBJ1-2): DTGVSQNPRHKITKRGQNVTFRCDPISEHNRLYWYRQTLGQGPEFLTYFQNEAQLEKSRLLSDRFSAERPKGSFSTLEIQRTEQGDSAMYLCASSSQGAGEGYTFGSGTRLTVV.